A single sample gave rise to the 21 T cell receptor beta chains below, sequenced in a study of blood T cell repertoires in COVID-19. Method: immunoSEQ multiplex PCR; TCRdb's copy keeps in-frame clones and lacks some. This table has about 170,000 clones, approximately 84% appearing once. Sequencing was done on a sample of peripheral blood. The receptors were gathered from a woman aged 80 or older with acute or convalescent COVID-19.

The V and J genes are TRBV7-6 and TRBJ2-1, with no clear D. Germline loops: CDR1 SGHVS, CDR2 FNYEAQ. Deletions cut 6 bases from V and 0 bases from J, with 9 bases between. The CDR3 consists of 14 residues. CDR3 sequence (DNA): TGTGCCAGCAGTAACTGGAGCTCCTACAATGAGCAGTTCTTC. This codes for CASSNWSSYNEQFF.

The V gene is TRBV15, the J gene TRBJ2-7; 9 bases fit TRBD1. This CDR3 contains 15 residues. From germline, CDR1 is LNHNV and CDR2 YYDKDF (reference sequence). The trim removed 1 base at V and 2 bases at J, leaving 3 bases unmatched. The CDR3 region is CATSRAGTGPYEQYF. As DNA, the CDR3 is TGTGCCACCAGCAGAGCCGGGACAGGGCCCTACGAGCAGTACTTC.

The sample holds a few counts of this clone. V and J are TRBV19 and TRBJ2-1; TRBD2 agrees at 11 bases. From germline, CDR1 is LNHDA and CDR2 SQIVND (reference sequence). V shed 2 bases, J shed 4 bases, and the junction held 4 bases outside the gene matches. This CDR3 has 16 amino acids. The CDR3 sequence: CASSIRGLAAYNEQFF. DNA of the CDR3: TGTGCCAGTAGTATAAGGGGACTAGCGGCTTACAATGAGCAGTTCTTC.

V is TRBV11-2 and J is TRBJ2-6; weak D call: TRBD1 (6 bases). With 5 bases removed from V and 3 bases from J, the gap between germline ends came to 20 bases. The CDR3 length is 18 residues. The V gene's germline CDR1 is SGHAT and CDR2 FQNNGV. The CDR3 bases are TGTGCCAGCAGCCCACCCTTCGGGCAGGGGTTTGGGGCCAACGTCCTGACTTTC. Protein: CASSPPFGQGFGANVLTF.

V and J are TRBV19 and TRBJ1-2, with 9 bases that match TRBD1. The CDR3 consists of 13 residues. V trimming: 7 bases; J trimming: 6 bases; junction bases outside the gene matches: 6. In germline, CDR1 is LNHDA, CDR2 SQIVND (reference sequence). The CDR3 loop reads CASTSQGADGYTF. Here the CDR3 DNA reads TGTGCCAGTACCTCACAGGGGGCGGATGGCTACACCTTC.

The rearrangement uses TRBV20-1 and TRBJ1-3; D is unresolved. The CDR3 length is 11 residues. V was shortened by 5 bases and J by 2 bases, with 4 bases between the two germline ends. From germline, CDR1 is DFQATT and CDR2 SNEGSKA (reference sequence). The DNA of the CDR3 is TGCAGTGCTTCAGCTGGAAACACCATATATTTT. It is translated as CSASAGNTIYF.

This chain uses TRBV10-3 with TRBJ2-5, with 10 bases aligning to TRBD2. V gave up 3 bases and J gave up 4 bases; unmatched junction bases: 5. The germline CDR1 and CDR2 sequences are ENHRY and SYGVKD. The length of the CDR3 is 15 residues. The CDR3 protein is CAISERTSGPETQYF. CDR3 nucleotide sequence: TGTGCCATCAGTGAAAGGACTAGCGGCCCAGAGACCCAGTACTTC.

V usage is TRBV7-9 and J usage is TRBJ2-2, with 9 bases that match TRBD1. The ends lost 4 bases at V and 5 bases at J; junction bases unmatched: 8. The CDR3 contains 16 residues. Germline V gene lookup returns CDR1 SEHNR and CDR2 FQNEAQ (reference sequence). The DNA of the CDR3 is TGTGCCAGCAGCTGGGGGACAGGGCTAATAACCGGGGAGCTGTTTTTT. Translating gives CASSWGTGLITGELFF.

This chain uses TRBV18 with TRBJ1-4, with D tentatively TRBD1 (6 bases). The ends were cut back, 6 bases at V and 7 bases at J, with 15 bases in the middle. The germline CDR1 and CDR2 sequences are KGHSH and LQKENI. The CDR3 covers 14 residues. The CDR3, as DNA: TGTGCCAGCTCGCCGAGGGGGAATAGTGAAAAACTGTTTTTT. Protein: CASSPRGNSEKLFF.

V and J are TRBV14 and TRBJ2-3; D is perhaps TRBD1 (6 bases). The germline V gene has CDR1 SGHDN and CDR2 FVKESK. Trimming removed 4 bases from V and 3 bases from J, with 17 bases in between. The CDR3 has 16 residues. The CDR3 DNA follows: TGTGCCAGCAGCCTGATGACAGGCAGTGTTACAGATACGCAGTATTTT. As protein: CASSLMTGSVTDTQYF.

The chain carries TRBV5-1 and TRBJ1-2; weak D call: TRBD1 (5 bases). V lost 7 bases and J 1 base, leaving 14 bases between the germline ends. The CDR3 is 14 amino acids. Germline CDR1 is SGHRS and CDR2 is YFSETQ. CDR3 DNA: TGCGCCAGCGGACCCGACAGCTTTAACTATGGCTACACCTTC. This sequence encodes CASGPDSFNYGYTF.

The chain couples TRBV19 to TRBJ1-1; a weak D match, TRBD1 (5 bases). Germline CDR1 LNHDA, CDR2 SQIVND (reference sequence). V lost 5 bases and J 5 bases, leaving 15 bases between the germline ends. The CDR3 covers 14 residues. The CDR3 protein is CASSALAGRTEAFF. As DNA, the CDR3 is TGTGCCAGTAGTGCCCTGGCGGGGCGAACTGAAGCTTTCTTT. Combining the CDR3 with reference TRBV19 and TRBJ1-1 gives the whole variable domain DGGITQSPKYLFRKEGQNVTLSCEQNLNHDAMYWYRQDPGQGLRLIYYSQIVNDFQKGDIAEGYSVSREKKESFPLTVTSAQKNPTAFYLCASSALAGRTEAFFGQGTRLTVV.

A single count supports this clone. The J gene is TRBJ1-4, the V gene TRBV5-1, with 7 bases lining up with TRBD1. This CDR3 has 15 residues. With 4 bases clipped from V and 0 bases from J, the junction kept 3 bases outside the gene matches. Germline loops: CDR1 SGHRS, CDR2 YFSETQ. The CDR3: CASSPGQPTNEKLFF. The CDR3 nucleotides read TGCGCCAGCAGCCCGGGACAGCCAACTAATGAAAAACTGTTTTTT. Full variable domain (remainder filled in from reference TRBV5-1 and TRBJ1-4): KAGVTQTPRYLIKTRGQQVTLSCSPISGHRSVSWYQQTPGQGLQFLFEYFSETQRNKGNFPGRFSGRQFSNSRSEMNVSTLELGDSALYLCASSPGQPTNEKLFFGSGTQLSVL.

V gene TRBV6-6 combines with J gene TRBJ1-1; a weak D match, TRBD1 (5 bases). Deletions cut 0 bases from V and 1 base from J, with 6 bases between. The CDR3 length is 14 residues. CDR1 is MNHNY and CDR2 is SVGAGI in the germline V gene (reference sequence). The CDR3 DNA reads TGTGCCAGCAGTTACTCGGGGGGGAACACTGAAGCTTTCTTT. Translation gives CASSYSGGNTEAFF.

The V call is TRBV6-5, the J call TRBJ1-1; no clear D. CDR1 is MNHEY and CDR2 is SVGAGI in the germline V gene. CDR3 length: 11 amino acids. With 6 bases removed from V and 9 bases from J, the gap between germline ends came to 11 bases. The CDR3 sequence is CASRPQDKAFF. CDR3 DNA: TGTGCCAGCAGACCTCAGGATAAAGCTTTCTTT.

The chain combines TRBV5-6 with TRBJ2-1; D unresolved. Trimming stripped 0 bases from V and 15 bases from J, with 16 bases between. This CDR3 is 13 amino acids long. Looked up from germline, CDR1 is SGHDT and CDR2 is YYEEEE. CDR3 loop: CASSLGTTPASFF. The CDR3 region has the DNA TGTGCCAGCAGCTTGGGAACCACACCAGCGTCGTTCTTC.

This sequence joins TRBV5-1 and TRBJ1-6; D is ambiguous. CDR1 and CDR2 from the germline V gene are SGHRS and YFSETQ. Trimming shortened V by 5 bases and J by 5 bases, and 5 bases separated the two germline ends. This CDR3 contains 12 residues. This CDR3 reads CASRSNNSPLHF. The CDR3 DNA follows: TGCGCCAGCAGGTCCAATAATTCACCCCTCCACTTT.

The chain joins TRBV5-1 to TRBJ2-5; TRBD2 agrees at 10 bases. The junction had 12 bases not matched to a gene; V was cut back by 0 bases and J by 4 bases. Per germline, CDR1 SGHRS and CDR2 YFSETQ. The CDR3 consists of 18 residues. As DNA, the CDR3 is TGCGCCAGCAGCTTGGGAGCTAGCGGGAGCCGAGAGAGAGAGACCCAGTACTTC. It translates to CASSLGASGSRERETQYF.

This chain connects TRBV5-6 to TRBJ2-3; D is undetermined. V lost 0 bases, J lost 0 bases, and 8 bases lay in between. The CDR3 is made up of 15 amino acids. Germline values: CDR1 SGHDT, CDR2 YYEEEE. For the CDR3, the DNA is TGTGCCAGCAGCTTGGGACAAAGAAGCACAGATACGCAGTATTTT. Protein: CASSLGQRSTDTQYF.

This chain joins TRBV5-1 and TRBJ2-1; possible D gene TRBD2, 6 bases. Trimming took 2 bases from V and 6 from J, leaving 9 bases between them. The CDR3 contains 13 residues. Per germline, CDR1 SGHRS and CDR2 YFSETQ. The CDR3 region is CASSFGGANEQFF. CDR3 in DNA: TGCGCCAGCAGCTTCGGAGGGGCCAATGAGCAGTTCTTC.

The rearrangement joins TRBV18 to TRBJ1-5, with a possible D match to TRBD1 (5 bases). The CDR3 covers 15 residues. V gave up 6 bases and J gave up 4 bases, with 16 bases separating them. The V gene's germline CDR1 is KGHSH and CDR2 LQKENI. CDR3 region: CASSLTGQINQPQHF. The CDR3 region has the DNA TGTGCCAGCTCTCTAACAGGACAAATAAATCAGCCCCAGCATTTT.